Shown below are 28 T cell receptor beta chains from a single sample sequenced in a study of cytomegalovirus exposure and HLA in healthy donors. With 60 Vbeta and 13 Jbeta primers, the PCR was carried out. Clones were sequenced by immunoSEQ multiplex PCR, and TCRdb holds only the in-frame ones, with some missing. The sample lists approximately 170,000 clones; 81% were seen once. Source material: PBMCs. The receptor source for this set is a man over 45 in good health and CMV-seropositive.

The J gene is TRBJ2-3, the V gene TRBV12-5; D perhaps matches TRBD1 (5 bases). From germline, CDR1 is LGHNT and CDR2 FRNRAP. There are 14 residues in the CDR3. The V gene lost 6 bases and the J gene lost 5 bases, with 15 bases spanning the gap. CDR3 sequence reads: CASGQGLVGDTQYF. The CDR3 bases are TGTGCTAGTGGCCAGGGTTTAGTTGGAGATACGCAGTATTTT.

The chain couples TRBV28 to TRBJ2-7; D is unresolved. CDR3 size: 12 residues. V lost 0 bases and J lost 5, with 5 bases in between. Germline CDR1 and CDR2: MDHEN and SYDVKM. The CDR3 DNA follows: TGTGCCAGCAGTTTATGGGGCCACGAGCAGTACTTC. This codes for CASSLWGHEQYF.

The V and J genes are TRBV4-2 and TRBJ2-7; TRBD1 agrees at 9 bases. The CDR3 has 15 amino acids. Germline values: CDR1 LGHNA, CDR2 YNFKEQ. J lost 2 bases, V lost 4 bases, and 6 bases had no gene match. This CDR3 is CASSRTGTGTYEQYF. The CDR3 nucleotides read TGTGCCAGCAGCCGAACCGGGACAGGGACCTACGAGCAGTACTTC.

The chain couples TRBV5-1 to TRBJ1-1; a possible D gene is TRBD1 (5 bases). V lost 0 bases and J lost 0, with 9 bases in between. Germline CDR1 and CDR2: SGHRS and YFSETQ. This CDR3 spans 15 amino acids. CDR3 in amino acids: CASSLGGRLNTEAFF. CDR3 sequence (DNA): TGCGCCAGCAGCTTGGGGGGCCGACTGAACACTGAAGCTTTCTTT.

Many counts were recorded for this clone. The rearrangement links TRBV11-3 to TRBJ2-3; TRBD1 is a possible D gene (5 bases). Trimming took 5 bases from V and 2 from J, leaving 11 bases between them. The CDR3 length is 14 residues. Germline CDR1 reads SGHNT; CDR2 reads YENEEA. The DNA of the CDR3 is TGTGCCAGCAGCCAAAGACAGTACACAGATACGCAGTATTTT. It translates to CASSQRQYTDTQYF.

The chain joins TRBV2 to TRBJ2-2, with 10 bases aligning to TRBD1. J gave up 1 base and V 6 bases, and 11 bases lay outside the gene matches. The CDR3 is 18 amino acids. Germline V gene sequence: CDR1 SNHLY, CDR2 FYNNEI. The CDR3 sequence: CASRRGTGASRNTGELFF. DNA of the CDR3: TGTGCCAGCAGAAGGGGGACAGGGGCTAGTAGGAACACCGGGGAGCTGTTTTTT.

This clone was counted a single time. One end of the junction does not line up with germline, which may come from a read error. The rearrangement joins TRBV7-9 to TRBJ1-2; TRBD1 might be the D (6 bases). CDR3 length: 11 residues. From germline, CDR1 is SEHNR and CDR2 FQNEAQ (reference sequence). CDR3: CASSLEGVKLF. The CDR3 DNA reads TGTGCCAGCAGCTTAGAGGGGGTGAAGCTCTTC. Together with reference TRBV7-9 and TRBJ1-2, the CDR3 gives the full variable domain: DTGVSQNPRHKITKRGQNVTFRCDPISEHNRLYWYRQTLGQGPEFLTYFQNEAQLEKSRLLSDRFSAERPKGSFSTLEIQRTEQGDSAMYLCASSLEGVKLFGSGTRLTVV.

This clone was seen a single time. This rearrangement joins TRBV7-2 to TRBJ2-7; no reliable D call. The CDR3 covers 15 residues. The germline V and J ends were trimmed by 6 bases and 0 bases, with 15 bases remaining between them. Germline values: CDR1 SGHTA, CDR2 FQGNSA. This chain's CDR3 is CASSLHSTLSYEQYF. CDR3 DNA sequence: TGTGCCAGCAGTCTTCACAGTACCCTCTCCTACGAGCAGTACTTC.

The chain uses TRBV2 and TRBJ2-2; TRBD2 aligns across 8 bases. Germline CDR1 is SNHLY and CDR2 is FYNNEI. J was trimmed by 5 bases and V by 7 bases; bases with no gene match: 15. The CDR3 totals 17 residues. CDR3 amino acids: CASKGGASGFPTGELFF. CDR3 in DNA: TGTGCCAGCAAAGGGGGGGCTAGCGGGTTCCCTACCGGGGAGCTGTTTTTT.

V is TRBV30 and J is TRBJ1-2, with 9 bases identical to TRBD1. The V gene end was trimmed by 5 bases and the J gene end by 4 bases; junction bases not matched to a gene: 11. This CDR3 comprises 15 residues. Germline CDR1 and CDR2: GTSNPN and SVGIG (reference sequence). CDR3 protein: CAWGSGQGPFYGYTF. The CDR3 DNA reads TGTGCCTGGGGAAGCGGACAGGGGCCTTTCTATGGCTACACCTTC.

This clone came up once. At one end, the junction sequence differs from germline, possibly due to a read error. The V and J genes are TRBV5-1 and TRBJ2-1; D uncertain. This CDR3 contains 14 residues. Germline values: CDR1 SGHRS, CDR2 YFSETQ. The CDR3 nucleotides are TGCGCCAGCACCTTGGAACCCAATAGCCATGAGCAGTTCTTC. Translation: CASTLEPNSHEQFF.

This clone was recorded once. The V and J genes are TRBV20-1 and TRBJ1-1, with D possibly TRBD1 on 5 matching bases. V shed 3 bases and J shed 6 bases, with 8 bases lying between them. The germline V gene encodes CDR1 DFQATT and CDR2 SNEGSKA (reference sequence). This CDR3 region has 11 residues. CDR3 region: CSASAGSEAFF. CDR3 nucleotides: TGCAGTGCTAGCGCAGGGTCTGAAGCTTTCTTT.

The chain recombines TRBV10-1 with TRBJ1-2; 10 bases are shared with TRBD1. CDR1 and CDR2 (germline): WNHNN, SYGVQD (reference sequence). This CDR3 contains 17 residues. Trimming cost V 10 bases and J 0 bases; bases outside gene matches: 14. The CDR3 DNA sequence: TGCGCCACCCTGGCACCTCCTGGACAGGGGGCTAACTATGGCTACACCTTC. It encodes CATLAPPGQGANYGYTF.

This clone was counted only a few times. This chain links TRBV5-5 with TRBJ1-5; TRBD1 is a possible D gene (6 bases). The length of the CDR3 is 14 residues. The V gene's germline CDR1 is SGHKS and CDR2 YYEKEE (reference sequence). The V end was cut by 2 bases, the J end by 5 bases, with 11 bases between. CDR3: CASSLQGVYQPQHF. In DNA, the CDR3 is TGTGCCAGCAGCTTACAGGGAGTTTATCAGCCCCAGCATTTT.

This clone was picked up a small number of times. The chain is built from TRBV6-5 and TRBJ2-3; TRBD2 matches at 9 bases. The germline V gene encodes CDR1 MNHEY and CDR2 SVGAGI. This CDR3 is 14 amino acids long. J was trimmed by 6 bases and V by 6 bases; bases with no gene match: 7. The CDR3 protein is CASRSGTSRDTQYF. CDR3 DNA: TGTGCCAGCAGATCCGGGACTAGCCGGGATACGCAGTATTTT.

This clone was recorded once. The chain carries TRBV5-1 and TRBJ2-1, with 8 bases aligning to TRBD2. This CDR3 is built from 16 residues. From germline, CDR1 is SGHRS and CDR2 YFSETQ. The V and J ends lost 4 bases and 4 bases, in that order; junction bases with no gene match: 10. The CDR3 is CASSPGLAGRYNEQFF. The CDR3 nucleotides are TGCGCCAGCAGCCCAGGACTAGCAGGCCGGTACAATGAGCAGTTCTTC.

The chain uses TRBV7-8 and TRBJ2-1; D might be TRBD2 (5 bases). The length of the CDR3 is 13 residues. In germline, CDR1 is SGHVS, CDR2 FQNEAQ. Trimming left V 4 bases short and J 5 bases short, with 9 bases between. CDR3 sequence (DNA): TGTGCCAGCAGCTCAGGACTTGACAATGAGCAGTTCTTC. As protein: CASSSGLDNEQFF. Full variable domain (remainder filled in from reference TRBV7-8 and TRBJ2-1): GAGVSQSPRYKVAKRGQDVALRCDPISGHVSLFWYQQALGQGPEFLTYFQNEAQLDKSGLPSDRFFAERPEGSVSTLKIQRTQQEDSAVYLCASSSGLDNEQFFGPGTRLTVL.

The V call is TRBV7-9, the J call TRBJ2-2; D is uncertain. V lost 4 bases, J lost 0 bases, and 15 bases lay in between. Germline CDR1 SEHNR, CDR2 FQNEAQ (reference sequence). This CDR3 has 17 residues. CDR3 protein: CASSYPRSSPNTGELFF. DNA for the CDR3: TGTGCCAGCAGCTATCCACGGAGCTCTCCGAACACCGGGGAGCTGTTTTTT.

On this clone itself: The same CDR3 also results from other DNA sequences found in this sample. DNA for the CDR3: TGTGCCAGCTCACCAGGGAGGGACCAGCCCCAGCATTTT. This translates into CASSPGRDQPQHF. The chain couples TRBV18 to TRBJ1-5; D might be TRBD1 (5 bases). This CDR3 contains 13 residues. Between the trimmed V and J ends, which lost 2 bases and 7 bases, there was a span of 9 bases. The germline gives CDR1 KGHSH, CDR2 LQKENI.

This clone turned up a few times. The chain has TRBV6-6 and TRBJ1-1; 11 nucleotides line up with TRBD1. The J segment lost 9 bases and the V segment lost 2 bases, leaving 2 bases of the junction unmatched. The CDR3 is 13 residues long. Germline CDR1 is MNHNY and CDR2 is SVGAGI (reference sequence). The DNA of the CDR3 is TGTGCCAGCAGTTACGGGACAGGGGGACAAGCTTTCTTT. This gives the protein CASSYGTGGQAFF.

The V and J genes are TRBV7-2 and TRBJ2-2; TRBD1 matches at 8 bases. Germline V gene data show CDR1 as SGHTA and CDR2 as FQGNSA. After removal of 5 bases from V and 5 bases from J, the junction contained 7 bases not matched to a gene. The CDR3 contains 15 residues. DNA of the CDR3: TGTGCCAGCAGCCCCCGGGACAGGAAGACCGGGGAGCTGTTTTTT. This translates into CASSPRDRKTGELFF.

The CDR3 loop is CASSLPGWGQLNTEAFF. CDR3 DNA sequence: TGTGCCAGCAGCTTACCAGGGTGGGGACAGCTGAACACTGAAGCTTTCTTT. This rearrangement joins TRBV7-9 to TRBJ1-1; 7 positions agree with TRBD1. V lost 2 bases and J lost 0; bases outside the gene matches: 9. Germline CDR1 is SEHNR and CDR2 is FQNEAQ (reference sequence). CDR3 length equals 17 residues.

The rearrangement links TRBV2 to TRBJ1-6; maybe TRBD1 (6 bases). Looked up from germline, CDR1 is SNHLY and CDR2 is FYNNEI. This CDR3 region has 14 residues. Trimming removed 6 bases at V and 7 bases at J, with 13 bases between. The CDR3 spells CASRSTGPNSPLHF. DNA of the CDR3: TGTGCCAGCAGATCGACAGGCCCGAATTCACCCCTCCACTTT.

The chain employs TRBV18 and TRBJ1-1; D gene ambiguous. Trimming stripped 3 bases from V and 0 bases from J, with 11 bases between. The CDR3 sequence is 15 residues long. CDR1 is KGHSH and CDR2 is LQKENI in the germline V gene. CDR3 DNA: TGTGCCAGCTCACCCCGGGAGAAGATGAACACTGAAGCTTTCTTT. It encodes CASSPREKMNTEAFF.

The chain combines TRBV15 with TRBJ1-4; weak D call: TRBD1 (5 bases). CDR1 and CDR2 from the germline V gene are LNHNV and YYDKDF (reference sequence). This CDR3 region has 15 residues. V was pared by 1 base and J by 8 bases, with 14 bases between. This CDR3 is CATSRADGGGEKLFF. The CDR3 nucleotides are TGTGCCACCAGCAGAGCCGACGGGGGGGGAGAAAAACTGTTTTTT.

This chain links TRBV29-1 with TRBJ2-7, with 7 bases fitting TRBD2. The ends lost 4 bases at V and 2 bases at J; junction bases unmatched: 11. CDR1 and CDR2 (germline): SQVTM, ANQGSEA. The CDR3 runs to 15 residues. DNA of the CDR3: TGCAGCGTTGCCTATAGCGGGCAGGACCCCTACGAGCAGTACTTC. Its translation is CSVAYSGQDPYEQYF.

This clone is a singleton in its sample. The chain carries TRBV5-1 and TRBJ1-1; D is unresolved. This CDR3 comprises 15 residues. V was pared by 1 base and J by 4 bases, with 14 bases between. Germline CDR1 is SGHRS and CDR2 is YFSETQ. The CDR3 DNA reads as TGCGCCAGCAGCTTGACCGCGGGGTCGAGCACTGAAGCTTTCTTT. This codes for CASSLTAGSSTEAFF.

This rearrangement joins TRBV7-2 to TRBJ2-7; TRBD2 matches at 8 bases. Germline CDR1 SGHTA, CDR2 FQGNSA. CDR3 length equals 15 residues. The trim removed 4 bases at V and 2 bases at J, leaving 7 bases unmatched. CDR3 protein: CASSSRAGEAYEQYF. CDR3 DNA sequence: TGTGCCAGCAGCTCCCGAGCGGGAGAGGCCTACGAGCAGTACTTC.